In this sample, the clone carrying this T cell receptor (beta chain) turned up once. This entry is derived from a study of control samples from healthy donors and cancer patients. Germline lookup yields CDR1 DFQATT and CDR2 SNEGSKA (reference sequence). Trimming removed 3 bases from V and 6 bases from J; junction bases left unmatched: 9. The CDR3 has 15 amino acids. Method: immunoSEQ multiplex PCR; TCRdb's copy keeps in-frame clones and lacks some. The sample contains over 150,000 clones, approximately 94% of which appear only once. The clonotype comes from a woman younger than 30 in good health. This chain uses TRBV20-1 with TRBJ2-4, with 9 bases matching TRBD2. The specimen sequenced was blood. CDR3 sequence reads: CSASRLAEARNIQYF. Written as DNA, the CDR3 is TGCAGTGCTAGTAGACTAGCGGAGGCCCGAAACATTCAGTACTTC.